This T cell receptor (beta chain) was recovered during a study of cytotoxic CD8 clonotypes in ibrutinib-treated CLL. At the level of the study: The subjects consisted of eleven to twelve relapsed/refractory and approximately 15 treatment-naive individuals, with approximately 17 IGHV unmutated. After treatment lasting a median about twelve months, range 6 to 36, response samples were collected.

Profiling relied on immunoSEQ multiplex PCR, and the TCRdb table lists in-frame clones only, not all of them. The sample has approximately 140,000 clones, around three quarters seen once; the top ten hold about 27%. The study, taken as a whole, reports: Treatment saw public clonotypes, which were uncommon, either contract or stay stable.

Note on this clone: Its antigen remains unknown.

Here the sequenced sample was PBMCs, taken after 12 months of ibrutinib treatment. This clonotype was sampled from a human donor with chronic lymphocytic leukemia.

The CDR3 sequence is CASSYLSGSYEQYF. The CDR3 nucleotides read TGTGCCAGCAGTTACCTTTCAGGATCGTACGAGCAGTACTTC. The chain links TRBV6-5 to TRBJ2-7; D ambiguous. Trimming left V 2 bases short and J 4 bases short, with 12 bases between. The CDR3 totals 14 residues. The germline gives CDR1 MNHEY, CDR2 SVGAGI.